This entry is about one T cell receptor (beta chain). Its specificity is unknown. The data were taken from a study of identical twins. Findings and caveats of the study: Rather than following the same donors, the conclusions depended on cross-sectional statistical analysis. Among monozygotic twins, out-of-frame TCR alpha sharing exceeded what models predicted.

The CDR3 sequence is 11 residues long. Germline V gene lookup returns CDR1 MNHNS and CDR2 SASEGT. V was trimmed by 8 bases and J by 0 bases, leaving 5 bases between them. TCRdb itself ran the 5' RACE reads through MiXCR, one entry per CDR3 protein. The sample lists 550,000 to 700,000 distinct CDR3 sequences, less than 25% occurring once. These records were also assigned to another study, of T cells expressing NK-cell markers. From that second work: The contribution of dominant NKG2C+ clonotypes to CD8+ T cells in roughly six donors was roughly 1.0-7.5%.

The chain links TRBV6-1 to TRBJ2-7, with D hard to call. The receptor was isolated from a woman aged 18 to 35 in good health. Sequenced: PBMCs. CDR3 in amino acids: CASLVSYEQYF. The CDR3, as DNA: TGTGCCAGCTTGGTCTCCTACGAGCAGTACTTC.